This T cell receptor beta chain was captured by sequencing in a study of T cells after yellow fever vaccination. Background on the study: Fractions of limited cellularity were prepared by means of SMART-Seq v4 Ultra Low Input. Findings of the study overall: Re-detected after boosting: most primary clones, more than 95% of CD4 and under 90% of CD8.

Using its own MiXCR run on the 5' RACE reads, TCRdb lists one record per CDR3 protein. Found here are about 99,000 distinct CDR3 sequences, under 6.5% of them singletons; the top ten hold about two fifths. To note about this clonotype: The target antigen is unknown.

The ends were cut back, 4 bases at V and 2 bases at J, with 18 bases in the middle. The germline V gene has CDR1 SGHDT and CDR2 YYEEEE. The CDR3 loop spans 16 amino acids. The sequenced sample was CD8+ T cells sorted from PBMCs, obtained 10 days after the yellow fever booster vaccination. V gene TRBV5-6 combines with J gene TRBJ2-5; perhaps TRBD2 as D (6 bases). This clonotype originated in a man between 18 and 35 years old who received the YFV17D yellow fever vaccine. CDR3: CASSAIVGGVQETQYF. The CDR3 bases are TGTGCCAGCAGCGCTATAGTAGGAGGGGTGCAAGAGACCCAGTACTTC.